This TCR beta chain comes out of a study of blood T cell repertoires in COVID-19. The germline V gene has CDR1 SGHRS and CDR2 YFSETQ. Trimming cost V 0 bases and J 3 bases; bases outside gene matches: 3. There are 14 residues in the CDR3. Study processing details: Estimated nucleated cell counts came from reference gene primer amplification. Clones were sequenced by immunoSEQ multiplex PCR, and TCRdb holds only the in-frame ones, with some missing. V and J calls and clone size are copied from that table; D and trimming were computed from the DNA. The sample yields approximately 200,000 clones, approximately 84% seen once.

The chain links TRBV5-1 to TRBJ2-7; 7 bases map to TRBD1. Sequencing was done on a sample of PBMCs or T cells enriched from blood (not recorded which). The origin of this receptor is a man in his forties who had recovered from COVID-19. CDR3 amino acids: CASSLAGTDYEQYF. In nucleotides, the CDR3 is TGCGCCAGCAGCTTGGCCGGGACAGACTACGAGCAGTACTTC.